Listed here are 18 T cell receptor beta chains from one sample, sequenced in a study of neoadjuvant anti-PD-1 for oral cavity cancer. TCRdb keeps only in-frame clones here, not all; method: immunoSEQ multiplex PCR. The repertoire holds about 15,000 clones, with approximately 67% as singletons. The input for sequencing was PBMCs, taken before nivolumab (anti-PD-1) treatment. These receptors were obtained from a person between 35 and 79 years old with oral cavity squamous cell carcinoma.

This clone was detected only a few times. The chain recombines TRBV10-3 with TRBJ1-1; D might be TRBD1 (5 bases). The CDR3 covers 13 residues. Trimming took 6 bases from V and 4 from J, leaving 12 bases between them. Germline CDR1 is ENHRY and CDR2 is SYGVKD. In DNA, the CDR3 is TGTGCCATCAGAAACCAGGGTGGCACTGAAGCTTTCTTT. This translates into CAIRNQGGTEAFF.

V is TRBV29-1 and J is TRBJ2-5, with D possibly being TRBD1 (6 bases). V gave up 3 bases and J gave up 5 bases, with 10 bases separating them. The length of the CDR3 is 12 residues. Germline-derived CDR1 and CDR2 are SQVTM and ANQGSEA. CDR3 coding DNA: TGCAGCGTTGATGGCAGGGGCGAGACCCAGTACTTC. Protein sequence: CSVDGRGETQYF.

There are a few counts of this clone. This chain links TRBV29-1 with TRBJ1-2; no definite D call. Germline CDR1 and CDR2: SQVTM and ANQGSEA. The ends were cut back, 4 bases at V and 5 bases at J, with 11 bases in the middle. The CDR3 extends over 12 amino acids. CDR3 region: CSVVQTTYGYTF. The CDR3 DNA sequence: TGCAGCGTTGTGCAGACGACTTATGGCTACACCTTC.

This chain links TRBV2 with TRBJ1-3; 9 positions match TRBD1. The J segment lost 12 bases and the V segment lost 5 bases, leaving 11 bases of the junction unmatched. The CDR3 consists of 14 residues. Germline lookup yields CDR1 SNHLY and CDR2 FYNNEI. CDR3 DNA: TGTGCCAGCAGTACGTCCCGGGACAGGGCGGTCATATATTTT. Its translation is CASSTSRDRAVIYF.

This chain joins TRBV6-1 and TRBJ1-2; maybe TRBD1 (5 bases). Germline V lookup: CDR1 MNHNS, CDR2 SASEGT. V was pared by 3 bases and J by 4 bases, with 15 bases between. The CDR3 length is 15 residues. In DNA, the CDR3 is TGTGCCAGCAGTGACAGCACAGGATACGTCTATGGCTACACCTTC. Residues: CASSDSTGYVYGYTF.

This clone was detected a few times. The V call is TRBV28, the J call TRBJ1-5, with D perhaps TRBD1 (5 bases). V shed 4 bases and J shed 3 bases, with 13 bases lying between them. The CDR3 consists of 15 residues. In germline, CDR1 is MDHEN, CDR2 SYDVKM. CDR3 in amino acids: CASSSGGGPNQPQHF. The CDR3 DNA reads as TGTGCCAGCAGTTCCGGCGGGGGACCCAATCAGCCCCAGCATTTT.

The rearrangement uses TRBV7-8 and TRBJ2-7; the D is unclear. V lost 0 bases to trimming and J lost 7 bases, with 4 bases between them. The CDR3 contains 11 residues. Germline-derived CDR1 and CDR2 are SGHVS and FQNEAQ. The CDR3, as DNA: TGTGCCAGCAGCTTAGCAAAGGAGCAGTACTTC. This gives the protein CASSLAKEQYF.

This clone was counted only a few times. This chain connects TRBV4-2 to TRBJ1-5; no definite D call. The ends were cut back, 4 bases at V and 2 bases at J, with 9 bases in the middle. Germline lookup yields CDR1 LGHNA and CDR2 YNFKEQ. There are 14 residues in the CDR3. The CDR3 DNA is TGTGCCAGCAGCCCCAGGACCGGCAATCAGCCCCAGCATTTT. As protein: CASSPRTGNQPQHF.

The chain is built from TRBV27 and TRBJ2-5; D might be TRBD1 or TRBD2, each matching 5 bases. CDR1 is MNHEY, CDR2 SMNVEV, per germline (reference sequence). Trimming took 1 base from V and 5 from J, leaving 11 bases between them. This CDR3 contains 14 residues. The CDR3 bases are TGTGCCAGCAGTTTATTTTCCGGGGCGGAGACCCAGTACTTC. This sequence encodes CASSLFSGAETQYF.

This clone was found a few times. DNA for the CDR3: TGTGCCAGCAGCTTCGGGGCAAGGACAGCCTCGAACACTGAAGCTTTCTTT. Encoded protein: CASSFGARTASNTEAFF. The chain carries TRBV5-4 and TRBJ1-1; perhaps TRBD1 as D (6 bases). Germline loops: CDR1 SGHNT, CDR2 YYREEE (reference sequence). Trimming left V 2 bases short and J 1 base short, with 18 bases between. The CDR3 runs 17 residues. Full variable domain (remainder filled in from reference TRBV5-4 and TRBJ1-1): ETGVTQSPTHLIKTRGQQVTLRCSSQSGHNTVSWYQQALGQGPQFIFQYYREEENGRGNFPPRFSGLQFPNYSSELNVNALELDDSALYLCASSFGARTASNTEAFFGQGTRLTVV.

V is TRBV5-1 and J is TRBJ1-2, with 7 nucleotides matching TRBD1. This CDR3 is 14 amino acids long. V lost 2 bases and J lost 8; bases outside the gene matches: 9. Germline CDR1 reads SGHRS; CDR2 reads YFSETQ. This CDR3 reads CASSLSQGDGGYTF. For the CDR3, the DNA is TGCGCCAGCAGCTTATCCCAGGGGGACGGAGGCTACACCTTC. Looking up the rest from reference TRBV5-1 and TRBJ1-2 gives the full variable domain: KAGVTQTPRYLIKTRGQQVTLSCSPISGHRSVSWYQQTPGQGLQFLFEYFSETQRNKGNFPGRFSGRQFSNSRSEMNVSTLELGDSALYLCASSLSQGDGGYTFGSGTRLTVV.

J is TRBJ1-2 and V is TRBV27, with a weak D call TRBD1 (5 bases). The CDR3 has 15 residues. V was shortened by 6 bases and J by 2 bases, with 16 bases between the two germline ends. The germline V gene encodes CDR1 MNHEY and CDR2 SMNVEV (reference sequence). The CDR3 DNA sequence: TGTGCCAGCAGAGTACAGGCTGCCCAGAACTATGGCTACACCTTC. Translation: CASRVQAAQNYGYTF.

This chain connects TRBV6-6 to TRBJ1-2; TRBD1 agrees at 8 bases. The V gene's germline CDR1 is MNHNY and CDR2 SVGAGI (reference sequence). CDR3 length: 14 amino acids. With V trimmed by 0 bases and J by 6 bases, 3 bases remained unmatched. CDR3 residues: CASSYSWTGNGYTF. The CDR3 nucleotides read TGTGCCAGCAGTTACTCGTGGACAGGGAATGGCTACACCTTC.

The J gene is TRBJ1-1, the V gene TRBV19; D is uncertain. Trimming removed 5 bases at V and 0 bases at J, with 10 bases between. This CDR3 is built from 14 residues. Germline lookup yields CDR1 LNHDA and CDR2 SQIVND (reference sequence). CDR3 coding DNA: TGTGCCAGTAGTGAGAGATTCATGAACACTGAAGCTTTCTTT. Translation gives CASSERFMNTEAFF.

The chain is built from TRBV5-6 and TRBJ1-5, with D tentatively TRBD1 (5 bases). Germline loops: CDR1 SGHDT, CDR2 YYEEEE. The length of the CDR3 is 14 residues. V gave up 5 bases and J gave up 3 bases, with 12 bases separating them. CDR3 sequence: CASSSDKHNQPQHF. As DNA, the CDR3 is TGTGCCAGCAGTTCGGACAAGCACAATCAGCCCCAGCATTTT.

V usage is TRBV28 and J usage is TRBJ1-1, with D maybe TRBD1 (6 bases). The V gene lost 5 bases and the J gene lost 7 bases, with 23 bases spanning the gap. The CDR3 is 16 amino acids. Germline values: CDR1 MDHEN, CDR2 SYDVKM. The CDR3, as DNA: TGTGCCAGCAGTCAAGGACCGTACAGGGTTCGGGGTGAAGCTTTCTTT. It encodes CASSQGPYRVRGEAFF.

The CDR3 loop is CASSFIRTGSETQYF. The DNA of the CDR3 is TGTGCCAGCAGTTTTATTCGGACAGGGTCTGAGACCCAGTACTTC. V gene TRBV2 combines with J gene TRBJ2-5; 8 nucleotides line up with TRBD1. With V trimmed by 5 bases and J by 5 bases, 10 bases remained unmatched. The CDR3 covers 15 residues. In germline, CDR1 is SNHLY, CDR2 FYNNEI.

This chain uses TRBV7-2 with TRBJ2-7, with D perhaps assigned TRBD1 or TRBD2 (6 bases each). With 5 bases removed from V and 6 bases from J, the gap between germline ends came to 20 bases. The CDR3 is 15 residues long. In germline, CDR1 is SGHTA, CDR2 FQGNSA. The CDR3 DNA is TGTGCCAGCAGCCCAGGAGGGACAAATGGAGGCGAGCAGTACTTC. Translated: CASSPGGTNGGEQYF.